This T cell receptor beta chain was found in a study of identical twins. TCRdb analysed the 5' RACE reads with MiXCR anew, one entry per CDR3 protein. Here the sample spans around 250,000 distinct CDR3 sequences, roughly 13% being singletons. General study findings and limits: For out-of-frame beta sequences, excess twin sharing was weaker. Fewer insertions marked abundant cord blood beta clonotypes; young adult naive trended weakly, memory not at all.

In germline, CDR1 is MDHEN, CDR2 SYDVKM. The CDR3 has 15 amino acids. The junction had 12 bases not matched to a gene; V was cut back by 6 bases and J by 8 bases. Every donor was a healthy Caucasian. A note on this clonotype: Its antigen remains unknown.

This sample was also put to use in a study of yellow fever vaccine responses in identical twins. That report adds: A vaccine T cell response that seemed partly convergent and partly personalized was reported in twins.

Sequences were obtained from memory (CD45RO+) T cells sorted from blood. The rearrangement links TRBV28 to TRBJ1-2; 10 bases are a match to TRBD1. This TCR came from a young woman in good health. The CDR3 region is CASSDTKTGGWGYTF. In nucleotides, the CDR3 is TGTGCCAGCAGCGATACCAAGACAGGGGGCTGGGGCTACACCTTC.